This record looks at one TCR beta chain sequence and its context. What it binds is not known. The source of the sample is a study of OX40 agonist ivuxolimab in advanced cancers. The wider study: Ivuxolimab is a fully human IgG2 antibody that activates OX40 (CD134). Participants averaged approximately 61 years of age (range 23 to 79) and were around 80% male.

Method: immunoSEQ multiplex PCR; TCRdb's copy keeps in-frame clones and lacks some. The sample includes about 81,000 clones, approximately 94% of them seen just once. General study points: At 0.1 to 3.0 mg/kg and by week 6, CD4+ and CD8+ T cells in the blood had expanded clonally.

The CDR3 totals 15 residues. V lost 5 bases to trimming and J lost 2 bases; unmatched junction nucleotides: 5. CDR1 is SEHNR, CDR2 FQNEAQ, per germline (reference sequence). V is TRBV7-9 and J is TRBJ1-5, with TRBD1 identical over 8 bases. Here the sequenced sample was CD4+ or CD8+ T cells sorted from blood, taken in a trial of the OX40 agonist ivuxolimab. The sequence derives from an adult with an advanced solid tumor such as melanoma, head and neck, liver or kidney cancer. In nucleotides, the CDR3 is TGTGCCAGCAGCCAAACACAGGGGGGCAATCAGCCCCAGCATTTT. Its protein is CASSQTQGGNQPQHF.